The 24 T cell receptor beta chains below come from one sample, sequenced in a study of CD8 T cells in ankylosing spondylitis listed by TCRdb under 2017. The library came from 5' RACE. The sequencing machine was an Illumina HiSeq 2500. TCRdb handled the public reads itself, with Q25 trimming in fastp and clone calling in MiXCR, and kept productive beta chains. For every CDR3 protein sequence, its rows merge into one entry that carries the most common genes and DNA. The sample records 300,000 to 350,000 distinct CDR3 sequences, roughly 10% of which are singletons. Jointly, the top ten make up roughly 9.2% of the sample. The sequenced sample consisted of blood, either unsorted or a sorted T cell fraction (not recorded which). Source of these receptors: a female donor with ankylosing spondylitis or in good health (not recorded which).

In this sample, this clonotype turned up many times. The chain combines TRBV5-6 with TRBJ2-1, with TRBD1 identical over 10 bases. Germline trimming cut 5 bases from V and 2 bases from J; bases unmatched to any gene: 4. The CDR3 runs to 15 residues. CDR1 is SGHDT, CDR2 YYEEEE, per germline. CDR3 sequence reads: CASRPGQGAYNEQFF. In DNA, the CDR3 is TGTGCCAGCAGACCAGGACAGGGGGCCTACAATGAGCAGTTCTTC.

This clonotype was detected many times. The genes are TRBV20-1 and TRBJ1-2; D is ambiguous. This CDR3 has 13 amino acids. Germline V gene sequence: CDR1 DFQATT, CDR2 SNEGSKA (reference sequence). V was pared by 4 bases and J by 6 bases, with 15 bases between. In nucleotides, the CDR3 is TGCAGTGCTAACCGAATGGGCGACGATGGCTACACCTTC. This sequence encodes CSANRMGDDGYTF.

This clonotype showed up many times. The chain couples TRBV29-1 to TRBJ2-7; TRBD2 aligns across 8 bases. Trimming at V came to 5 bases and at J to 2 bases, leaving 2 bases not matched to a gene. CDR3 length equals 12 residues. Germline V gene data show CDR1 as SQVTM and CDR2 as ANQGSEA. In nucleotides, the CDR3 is TGCAGCGTTCGGCGGGGGGCCTACGAGCAGTACTTC. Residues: CSVRRGAYEQYF.

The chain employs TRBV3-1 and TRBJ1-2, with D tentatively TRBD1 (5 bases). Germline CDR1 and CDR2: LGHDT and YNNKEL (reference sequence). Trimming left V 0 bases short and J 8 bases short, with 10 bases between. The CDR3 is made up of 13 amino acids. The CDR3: CASSQDRVTGYTF. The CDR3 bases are TGTGCCAGCAGCCAAGACAGGGTAACCGGCTACACCTTC.

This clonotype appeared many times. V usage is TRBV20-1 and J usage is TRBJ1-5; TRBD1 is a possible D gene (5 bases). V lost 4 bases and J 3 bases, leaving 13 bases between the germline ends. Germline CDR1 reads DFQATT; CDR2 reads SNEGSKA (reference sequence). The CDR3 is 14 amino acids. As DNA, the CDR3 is TGCAGTGCTATAGCCGGACAAATCAATCAGCCCCAGCATTTT. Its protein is CSAIAGQINQPQHF.

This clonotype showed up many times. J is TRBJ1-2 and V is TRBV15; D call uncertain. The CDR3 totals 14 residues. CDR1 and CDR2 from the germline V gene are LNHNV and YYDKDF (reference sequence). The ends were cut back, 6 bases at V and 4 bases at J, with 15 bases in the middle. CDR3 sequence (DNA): TGTGCCACCAGACCGGGAGGAGACCCCTATGGCTACACCTTC. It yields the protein CATRPGGDPYGYTF.

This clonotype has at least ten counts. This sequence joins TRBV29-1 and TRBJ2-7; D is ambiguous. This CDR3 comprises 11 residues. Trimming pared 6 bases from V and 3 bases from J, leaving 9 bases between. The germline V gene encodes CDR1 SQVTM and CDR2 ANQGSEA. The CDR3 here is CSVYQSYEQYF. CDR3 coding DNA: TGCAGCGTATACCAGAGCTACGAGCAGTACTTC.

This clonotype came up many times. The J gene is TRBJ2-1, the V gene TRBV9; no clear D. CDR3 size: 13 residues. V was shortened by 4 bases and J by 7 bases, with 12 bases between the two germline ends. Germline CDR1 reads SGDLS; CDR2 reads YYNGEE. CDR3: CASSYIRRNEQFF. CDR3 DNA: TGTGCCAGCAGCTATATAAGAAGAAATGAGCAGTTCTTC.

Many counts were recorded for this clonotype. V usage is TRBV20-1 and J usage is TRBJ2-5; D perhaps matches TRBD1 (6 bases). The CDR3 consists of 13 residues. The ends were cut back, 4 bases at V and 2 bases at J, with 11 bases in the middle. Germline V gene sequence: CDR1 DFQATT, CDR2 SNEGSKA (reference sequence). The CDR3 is CSATGGGQETQYF. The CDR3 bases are TGCAGTGCTACTGGGGGCGGGCAAGAGACCCAGTACTTC.

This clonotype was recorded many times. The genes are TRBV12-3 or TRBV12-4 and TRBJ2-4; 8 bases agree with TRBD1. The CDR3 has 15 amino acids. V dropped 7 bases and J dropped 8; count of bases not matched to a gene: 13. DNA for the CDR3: TGTGCCAGCATCCCCCACACAGGGGGTATGGACATTCAGTACTTC. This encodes CASIPHTGGMDIQYF.

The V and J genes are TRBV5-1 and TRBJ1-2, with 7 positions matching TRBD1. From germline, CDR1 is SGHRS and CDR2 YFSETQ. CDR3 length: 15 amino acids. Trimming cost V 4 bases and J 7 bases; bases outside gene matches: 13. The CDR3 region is CASSRDQGVLAGYTF. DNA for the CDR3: TGCGCCAGCAGCCGGGACCAGGGGGTCCTGGCTGGCTACACCTTC.

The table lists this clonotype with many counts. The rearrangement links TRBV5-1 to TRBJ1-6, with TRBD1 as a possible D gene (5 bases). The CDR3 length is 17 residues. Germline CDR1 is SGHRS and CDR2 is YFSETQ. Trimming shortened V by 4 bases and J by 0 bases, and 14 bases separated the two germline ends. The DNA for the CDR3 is TGCGCCAGCAGCCATAACCAGGGCGGCTCCTATAATTCACCCCTCCACTTT. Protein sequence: CASSHNQGGSYNSPLHF.

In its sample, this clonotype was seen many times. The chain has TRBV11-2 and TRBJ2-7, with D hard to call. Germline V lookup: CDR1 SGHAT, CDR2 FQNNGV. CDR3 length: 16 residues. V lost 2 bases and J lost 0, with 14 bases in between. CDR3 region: CASSLPIRRSSYEQYF. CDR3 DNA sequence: TGTGCCAGCAGCTTACCGATAAGAAGGAGCTCCTACGAGCAGTACTTC.

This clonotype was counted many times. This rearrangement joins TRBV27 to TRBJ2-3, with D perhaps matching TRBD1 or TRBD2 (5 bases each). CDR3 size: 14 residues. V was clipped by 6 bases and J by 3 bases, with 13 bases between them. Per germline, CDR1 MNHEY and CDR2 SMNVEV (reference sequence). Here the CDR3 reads CASSRGLTTDTQYF. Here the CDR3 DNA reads TGTGCCAGCAGCCGGGGCCTAACGACAGATACGCAGTATTTT.

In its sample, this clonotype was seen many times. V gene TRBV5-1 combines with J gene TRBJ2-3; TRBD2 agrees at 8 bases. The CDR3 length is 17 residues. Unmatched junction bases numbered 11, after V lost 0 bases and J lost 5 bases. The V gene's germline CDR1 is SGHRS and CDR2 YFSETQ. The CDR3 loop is CASSLVSAGVTKDTQYF. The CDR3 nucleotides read TGCGCCAGCAGCTTGGTGTCAGCGGGAGTAACAAAAGATACGCAGTATTTT. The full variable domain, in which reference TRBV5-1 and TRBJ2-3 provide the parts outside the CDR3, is KAGVTQTPRYLIKTRGQQVTLSCSPISGHRSVSWYQQTPGQGLQFLFEYFSETQRNKGNFPGRFSGRQFSNSRSEMNVSTLELGDSALYLCASSLVSAGVTKDTQYFGPGTRLTVL.

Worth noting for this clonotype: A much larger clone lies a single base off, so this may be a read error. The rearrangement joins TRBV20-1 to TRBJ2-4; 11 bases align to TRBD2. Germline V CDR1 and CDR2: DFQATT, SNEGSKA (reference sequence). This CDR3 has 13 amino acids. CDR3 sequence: CSATRGLAAIQHF. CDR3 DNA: TGCAGTGCTACTAGGGGACTAGCGGCTATTCAGCACTTC.

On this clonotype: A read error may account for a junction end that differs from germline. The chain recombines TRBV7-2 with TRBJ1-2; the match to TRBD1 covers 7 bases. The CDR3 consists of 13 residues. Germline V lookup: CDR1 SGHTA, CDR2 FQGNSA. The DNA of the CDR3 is TGTGCCAGCAGCCCAGGGGGGTTCTATGGCTACGCCTTC. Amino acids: CASSPGGFYGYAF.

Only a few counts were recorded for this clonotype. This CDR3 reads CSARDPAGAGDTQYF. CDR3 bases: TGCAGTGCTAGAGATCCCGCGGGGGCGGGGGATACGCAGTATTTT. This sequence joins TRBV20-1 and TRBJ2-3, with D possibly TRBD2 on 7 matching bases. Trimming stripped 0 bases from V and 6 bases from J, with 16 bases between. Germline V gene data show CDR1 as DFQATT and CDR2 as SNEGSKA (reference sequence). The CDR3 sequence is 15 residues long.

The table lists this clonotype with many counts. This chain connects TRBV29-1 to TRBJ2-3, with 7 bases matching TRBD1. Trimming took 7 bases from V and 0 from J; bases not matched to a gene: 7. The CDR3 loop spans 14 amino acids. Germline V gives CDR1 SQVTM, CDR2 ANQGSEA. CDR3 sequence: CSAGQDPSTDTQYF. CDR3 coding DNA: TGCAGCGCCGGACAGGACCCTAGCACAGATACGCAGTATTTT.

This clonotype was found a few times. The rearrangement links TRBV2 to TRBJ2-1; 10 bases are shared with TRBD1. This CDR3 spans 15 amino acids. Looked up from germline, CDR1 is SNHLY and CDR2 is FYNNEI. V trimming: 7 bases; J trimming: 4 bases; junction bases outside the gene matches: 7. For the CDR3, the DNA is TGTGCCAGCATAAGGGACAGGGGATCATACAATGAGCAGTTCTTC. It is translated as CASIRDRGSYNEQFF.

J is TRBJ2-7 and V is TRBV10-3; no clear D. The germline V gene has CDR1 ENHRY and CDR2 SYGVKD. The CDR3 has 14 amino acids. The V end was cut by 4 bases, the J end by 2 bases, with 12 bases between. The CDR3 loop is CAISASYETYEQYF. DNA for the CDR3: TGTGCCATCAGTGCGAGCTACGAAACCTACGAGCAGTACTTC.

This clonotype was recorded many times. CDR3 amino acids: CSVDRPTQPQHF. DNA for the CDR3: TGCAGTGTGGACCGTCCCACCCAGCCCCAGCATTTT. This rearrangement joins TRBV20-1 to TRBJ1-5; no clear D gene. Germline V CDR1 and CDR2: DFQATT, SNEGSKA (reference sequence). The CDR3 length is 12 residues. Trimming stripped 7 bases from V and 7 bases from J, with 14 bases between.

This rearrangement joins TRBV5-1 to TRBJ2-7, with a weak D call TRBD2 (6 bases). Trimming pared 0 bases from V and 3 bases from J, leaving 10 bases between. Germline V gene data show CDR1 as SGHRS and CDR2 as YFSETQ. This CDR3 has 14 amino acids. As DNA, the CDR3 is TGCGCCAGCAGCTTGGGGGCGGGATACTACGAGCAGTACTTC. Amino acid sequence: CASSLGAGYYEQYF.

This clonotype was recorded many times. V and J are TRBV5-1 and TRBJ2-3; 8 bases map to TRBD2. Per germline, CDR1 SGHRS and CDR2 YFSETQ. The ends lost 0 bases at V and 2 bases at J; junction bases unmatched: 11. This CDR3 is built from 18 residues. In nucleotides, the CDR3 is TGCGCCAGCAGCTTGGTCTCGTGGACTAGCAGACACACAGATACGCAGTATTTT. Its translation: CASSLVSWTSRHTDTQYF.